This T cell receptor beta chain was documented in a study of CD8 T cells in ankylosing spondylitis. This clonotype was picked up many times. Antigen: not known. Looked up from germline, CDR1 is KGHDR and CDR2 is SFDVKD. J gave up 2 bases and V 5 bases, and 10 bases lay outside the gene matches. This CDR3 is 16 amino acids long. Each CDR3 protein is one row after TCRdb ran MiXCR on the 5' RACE reads. The table shows 500,000 to 550,000 distinct CDR3 sequences, with roughly 13% occurring only once. Notes on the study in general: There was a TCR beta motif, made of roughly eight highly homologous variants, that appeared characteristic of ankylosing spondylitis blood.

The chain links TRBV24-1 to TRBJ2-5; TRBD1 matches 7 bases. The sequencing sample was made of blood, either unsorted or a sorted T cell fraction (not recorded which). This clonotype originated in a male donor with ankylosing spondylitis. CDR3 nucleotides: TGTGCCACCAGTGGGGGCCAGACAGGGCGGCAAGAGACCCAGTACTTC. Residues: CATSGGQTGRQETQYF.